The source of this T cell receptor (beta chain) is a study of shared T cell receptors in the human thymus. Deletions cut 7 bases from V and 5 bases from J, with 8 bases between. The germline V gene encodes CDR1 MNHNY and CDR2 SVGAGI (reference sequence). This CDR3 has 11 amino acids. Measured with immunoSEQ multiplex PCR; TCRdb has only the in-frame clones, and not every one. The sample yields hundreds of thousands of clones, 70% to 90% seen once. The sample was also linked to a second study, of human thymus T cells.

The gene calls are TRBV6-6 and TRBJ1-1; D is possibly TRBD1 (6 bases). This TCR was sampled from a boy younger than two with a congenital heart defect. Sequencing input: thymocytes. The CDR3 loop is CASKQGTEAFF. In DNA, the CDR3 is TGTGCCAGCAAACAGGGAACTGAAGCTTTCTTT.